The clone carrying this TCR beta chain has more than one count but fewer than ten. Germline CDR1 reads MGHRA; CDR2 reads YSYEKL. The length of the CDR3 is 13 residues. Trimming took off 5 bases at V and 4 bases at J, with 11 bases between the two ends. The data were taken from a study of T cell repertoires in cytomegalovirus infection. In TCRdb, the reads were re-called with MiXCR into one record per CDR3 protein. The table shows approximately 750,000 distinct CDR3 sequences, with approximately 34% occurring only once. The specimen sequenced was PBMCs. The sequence came from a human donor in good health (CMV status not recorded). Some clones in this sample may be carry-over from other donors' samples. V is TRBV4-1 and J is TRBJ1-2; D gene uncertain. The CDR3: CASSTMEGYGYTF. In DNA form, the CDR3 reads TGCGCCAGCAGCACCATGGAGGGCTATGGCTACACCTTC.